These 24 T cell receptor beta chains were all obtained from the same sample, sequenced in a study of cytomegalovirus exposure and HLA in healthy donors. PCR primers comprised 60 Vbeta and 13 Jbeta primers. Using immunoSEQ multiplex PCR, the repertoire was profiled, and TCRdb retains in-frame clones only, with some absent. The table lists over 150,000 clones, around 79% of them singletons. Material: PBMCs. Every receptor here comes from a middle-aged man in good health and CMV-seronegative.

The CDR3 DNA sequence: TGTGCCAGTAGTTTGCAGTTGGGGCCGGGCACAGATACGCAGTATTTT. Its protein is CASSLQLGPGTDTQYF. J is TRBJ2-3 and V is TRBV19; D is possibly TRBD1 (5 bases). This CDR3 contains 16 residues. Trimming cost V 5 bases and J 1 base, with 16 bases left between them. Germline V gene data show CDR1 as LNHDA and CDR2 as SQIVND (reference sequence).

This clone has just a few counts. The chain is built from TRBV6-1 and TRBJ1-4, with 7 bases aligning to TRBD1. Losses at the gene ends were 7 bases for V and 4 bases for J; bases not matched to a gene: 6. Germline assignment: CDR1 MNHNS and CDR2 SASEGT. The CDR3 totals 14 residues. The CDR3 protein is CASNRGQINEKLFF. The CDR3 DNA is TGTGCCAGCAATCGGGGACAGATTAATGAAAAACTGTTTTTT.

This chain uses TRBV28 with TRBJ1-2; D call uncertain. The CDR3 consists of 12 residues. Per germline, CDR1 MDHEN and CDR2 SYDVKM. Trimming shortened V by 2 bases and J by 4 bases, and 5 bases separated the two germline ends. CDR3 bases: TGTGCCAGCAGTTTAACGGGCTATGGCTACACCTTC. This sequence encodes CASSLTGYGYTF.

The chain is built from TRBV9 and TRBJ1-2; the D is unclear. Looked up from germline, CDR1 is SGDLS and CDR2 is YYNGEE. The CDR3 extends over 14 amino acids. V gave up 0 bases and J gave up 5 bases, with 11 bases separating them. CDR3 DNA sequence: TGTGCCAGCAGCGTAGGTGGAGGCAGGTATGGCTACACCTTC. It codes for CASSVGGGRYGYTF.

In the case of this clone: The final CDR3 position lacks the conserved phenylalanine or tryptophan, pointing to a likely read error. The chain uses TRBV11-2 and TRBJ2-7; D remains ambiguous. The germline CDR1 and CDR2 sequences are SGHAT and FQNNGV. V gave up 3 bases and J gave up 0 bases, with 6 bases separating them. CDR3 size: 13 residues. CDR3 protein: CASSLELSYEQYL. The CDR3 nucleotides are TGTGCCAGCAGCTTGGAGCTCTCCTACGAGCAGTACCTC.

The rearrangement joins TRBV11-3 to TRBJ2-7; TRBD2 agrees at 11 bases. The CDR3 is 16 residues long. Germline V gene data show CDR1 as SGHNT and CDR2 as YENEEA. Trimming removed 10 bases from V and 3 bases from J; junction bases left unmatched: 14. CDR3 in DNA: TGTGCCACGATGAGACCGGCGGGACTAGCGGACTACGAGCAGTACTTC. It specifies CATMRPAGLADYEQYF.

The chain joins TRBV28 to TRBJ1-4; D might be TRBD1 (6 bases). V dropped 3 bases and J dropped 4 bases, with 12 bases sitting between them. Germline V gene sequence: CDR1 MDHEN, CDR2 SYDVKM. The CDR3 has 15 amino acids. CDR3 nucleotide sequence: TGTGCCAGCAGTTTCGGAGGGGGGGGTAATGAAAAACTGTTTTTT. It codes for CASSFGGGGNEKLFF.

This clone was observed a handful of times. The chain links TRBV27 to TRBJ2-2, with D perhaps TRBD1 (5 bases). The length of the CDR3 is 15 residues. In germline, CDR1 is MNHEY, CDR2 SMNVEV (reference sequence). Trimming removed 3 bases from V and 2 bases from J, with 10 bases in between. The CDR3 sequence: CASSFDRRNTGELFF. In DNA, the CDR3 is TGTGCCAGCAGTTTTGACAGAAGAAACACCGGGGAGCTGTTTTTT.

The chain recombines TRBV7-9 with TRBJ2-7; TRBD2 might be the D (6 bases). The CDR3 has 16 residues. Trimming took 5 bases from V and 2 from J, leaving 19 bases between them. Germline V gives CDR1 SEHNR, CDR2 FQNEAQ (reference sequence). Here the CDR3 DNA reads TGTGCCAGCAGCAACACCGGGAGCCAACGACCCTACGAGCAGTACTTC. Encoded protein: CASSNTGSQRPYEQYF.

Written as DNA, the CDR3 is TGTGCCAGCAGTGAATGGATGCGGGAAAAACTGTTTTTT. It yields the protein CASSEWMREKLFF. The chain recombines TRBV2 with TRBJ1-4, with D hard to call. The CDR3 sequence is 13 residues long. Trimming left V 2 bases short and J 8 bases short, with 9 bases between. The germline V gene has CDR1 SNHLY and CDR2 FYNNEI.

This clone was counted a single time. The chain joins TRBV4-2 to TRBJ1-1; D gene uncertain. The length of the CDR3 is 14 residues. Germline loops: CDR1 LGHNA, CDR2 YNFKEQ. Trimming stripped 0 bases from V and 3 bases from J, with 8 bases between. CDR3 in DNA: TGTGCCAGCAGCCAAGAACAGACCTACACTGAAGCTTTCTTT. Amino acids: CASSQEQTYTEAFF.

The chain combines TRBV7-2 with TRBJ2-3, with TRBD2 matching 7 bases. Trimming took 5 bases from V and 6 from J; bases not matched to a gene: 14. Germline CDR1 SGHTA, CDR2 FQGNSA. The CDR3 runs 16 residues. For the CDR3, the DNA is TGTGCCAGCAGCCCCCGTAGGGGCGGGAGAGGTGATACGCAGTATTTT. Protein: CASSPRRGGRGDTQYF.

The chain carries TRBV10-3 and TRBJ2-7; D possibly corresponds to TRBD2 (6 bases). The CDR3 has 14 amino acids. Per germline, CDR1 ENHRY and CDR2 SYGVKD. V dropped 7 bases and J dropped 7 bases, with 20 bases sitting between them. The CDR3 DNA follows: TGTGCCATCACTCTCGGGAGTAGCTTGGGAGAGCAGTACTTC. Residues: CAITLGSSLGEQYF.

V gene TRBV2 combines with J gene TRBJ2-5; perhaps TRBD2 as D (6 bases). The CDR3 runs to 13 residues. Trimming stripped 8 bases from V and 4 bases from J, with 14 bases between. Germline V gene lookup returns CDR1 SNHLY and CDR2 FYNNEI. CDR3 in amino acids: CASYRDLIETQYF. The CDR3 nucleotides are TGTGCCAGCTATCGGGACTTAATAGAGACCCAGTACTTC. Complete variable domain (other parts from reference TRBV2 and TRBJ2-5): EPEVTQTPSHQVTQMGQEVILRCVPISNHLYFYWYRQILGQKVEFLVSFYNNEISEKSEIFDDQFSVERPDGSNFTLKIRSTKLEDSAMYFCASYRDLIETQYFGPGTRLLVL.

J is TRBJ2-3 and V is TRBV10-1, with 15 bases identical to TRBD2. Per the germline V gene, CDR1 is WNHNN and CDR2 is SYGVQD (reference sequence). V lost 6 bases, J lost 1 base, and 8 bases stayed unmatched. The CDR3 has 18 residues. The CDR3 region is CASRRTSGRVRGTDTQYF. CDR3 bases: TGCGCCAGCAGACGGACTAGCGGGAGGGTAAGGGGCACAGATACGCAGTATTTT.

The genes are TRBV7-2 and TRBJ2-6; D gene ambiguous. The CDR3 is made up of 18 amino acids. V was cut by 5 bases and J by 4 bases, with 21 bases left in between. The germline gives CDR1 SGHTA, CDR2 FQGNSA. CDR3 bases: TGTGCCAGCAGCATCGGCGTCCTCAGGTTTTCGGGGGCCAACGTCCTGACTTTC. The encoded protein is CASSIGVLRFSGANVLTF.

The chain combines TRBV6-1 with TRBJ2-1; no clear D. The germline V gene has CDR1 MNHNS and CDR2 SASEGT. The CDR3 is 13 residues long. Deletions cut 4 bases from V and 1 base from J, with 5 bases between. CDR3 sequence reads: CASSGQSYNEQFF. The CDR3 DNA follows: TGTGCCAGCAGTGGACAATCCTACAATGAGCAGTTCTTC.

The CDR3 nucleotides read TGTGCCAGCAGCGGAATCCCCTTACTAGCGGGAGGGCCGGACAATGAGCAGTTCTTC. Translation gives CASSGIPLLAGGPDNEQFF. V gene TRBV9 combines with J gene TRBJ2-1; 13 positions match TRBD2. The J segment lost 5 bases and the V segment lost 3 bases, leaving 14 bases of the junction unmatched. There are 19 residues in the CDR3. CDR1 is SGDLS, CDR2 YYNGEE, per germline.

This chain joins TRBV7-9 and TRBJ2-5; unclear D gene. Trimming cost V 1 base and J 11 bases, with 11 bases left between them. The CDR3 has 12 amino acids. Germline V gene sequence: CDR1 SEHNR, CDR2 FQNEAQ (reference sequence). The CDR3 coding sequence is TGTGCCAGCAGCTTAGATGGGCTCAAGCAGTACTTC. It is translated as CASSLDGLKQYF.

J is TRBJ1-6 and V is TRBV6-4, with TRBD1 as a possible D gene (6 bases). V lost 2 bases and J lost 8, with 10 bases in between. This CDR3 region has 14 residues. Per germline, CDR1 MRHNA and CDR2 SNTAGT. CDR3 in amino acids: CASSDRHRDSPLHF. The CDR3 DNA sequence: TGTGCCAGCAGTGACCGCCACAGGGATTCACCCCTCCACTTT.

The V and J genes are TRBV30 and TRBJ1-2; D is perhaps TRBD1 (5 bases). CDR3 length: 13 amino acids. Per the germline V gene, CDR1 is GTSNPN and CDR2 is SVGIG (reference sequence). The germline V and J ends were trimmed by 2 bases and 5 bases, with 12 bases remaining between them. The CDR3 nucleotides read TGTGCCTGGAGTCCACGGTCAGGGTATGGCTACACCTTC. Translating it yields CAWSPRSGYGYTF.

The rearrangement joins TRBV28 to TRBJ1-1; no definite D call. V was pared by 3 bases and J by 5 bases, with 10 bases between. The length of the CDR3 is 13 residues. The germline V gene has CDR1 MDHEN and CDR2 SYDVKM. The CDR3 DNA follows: TGTGCCAGCAGTTTGAAGGCGGTGACTGAAGCTTTCTTT. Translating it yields CASSLKAVTEAFF.

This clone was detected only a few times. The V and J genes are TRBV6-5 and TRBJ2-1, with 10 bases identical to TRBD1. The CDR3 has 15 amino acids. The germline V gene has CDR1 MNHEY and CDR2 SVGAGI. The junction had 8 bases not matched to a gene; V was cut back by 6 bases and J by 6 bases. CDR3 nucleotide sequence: TGTGCCAGCAGGCCGACAGGGGGCTCGGTCAATGAGCAGTTCTTC. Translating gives CASRPTGGSVNEQFF.

The CDR3 region is CASSLVAGSTGELFF. DNA for the CDR3: TGTGCCAGCAGCTTGGTAGCGGGTAGCACCGGGGAGCTGTTTTTT. V gene TRBV7-9 combines with J gene TRBJ2-2; 7 nucleotides line up with TRBD2. Germline-derived CDR1 and CDR2 are SEHNR and FQNEAQ (reference sequence). With 3 bases clipped from V and 4 bases from J, the junction kept 5 bases outside the gene matches. The length of the CDR3 is 15 residues.